These 29 T cell receptor beta chains were all obtained from the same sample, sequenced in a study of shared clonotypes between healthy human individuals. Data came from immunoSEQ multiplex PCR; TCRdb stores just in-frame clones and leaves some out. The sample gives a few million clones, approximately 90% of which show up once; around 0.14% is in the top ten. Sample: naive CD4+ T cells sorted from blood. Subset meaning: CD45RA+ positively selected. These receptors were obtained from a man between 18 and 35 years old in good health.

This clone was found once. V and J are TRBV21-1 and TRBJ2-3; the table gives TRBD2 as D, unverified against the DNA. TRBV21-1 is a pseudogene segment. The CDR3 consists of 16 residues. This CDR3 is CASSESGTSAEDTQYF. CDR3 DNA: TGTGCCAGCAGCGAATCCGGGACTAGTGCCGAGGATACGCAGTATTTT.

This clone came up a few times. The chain recombines TRBV4-3 with TRBJ1-5, with unresolved D. The CDR3 has 15 amino acids. Trimming pared 0 bases from V and 4 bases from J, leaving 10 bases between. CDR1 LGHNA and CDR2 YSLEER come from the germline V gene. The CDR3: CASSQDEQFNQPQHF. The CDR3 DNA reads as TGCGCCAGCAGCCAAGATGAACAGTTTAATCAGCCCCAGCATTTT.

On this clone itself: Other DNA sequences in the sample encode the same CDR3. The genes are TRBV18 and TRBJ1-5; 7 bases line up with TRBD1. The CDR3 spans 15 residues. The J segment lost 2 bases and the V segment lost 3 bases, leaving 4 bases of the junction unmatched. Germline V lookup: CDR1 KGHSH, CDR2 LQKENI. CDR3 coding DNA: TGTGCCAGCTCACCCCCTGGACAGGGCAATCAGCCCCAGCATTTT. It codes for CASSPPGQGNQPQHF.

Remarks on this clone: A junction end diverges from the germline sequence, so it may reflect a read error. The V call is TRBV7-7, the J call TRBJ1-6, with D uncertain. Germline values: CDR1 SSHAT, CDR2 FNYEAQ (reference sequence). The CDR3 contains 15 residues. CDR3 amino acids: CASSWSWTANSPLHF. The CDR3 nucleotides read TGTGCTAGCAGCTGGTCATGGACCGCTAATTCACCCCTCCACTTT.

The chain recombines TRBV18 with TRBJ2-1; 10 positions match TRBD1. CDR3 length: 15 residues. J was trimmed by 3 bases and V by 3 bases; bases with no gene match: 2. The germline CDR1 and CDR2 sequences are KGHSH and LQKENI. CDR3 in amino acids: CASSPGQGIYNEQFF. CDR3 nucleotides: TGTGCCAGCTCACCGGGACAGGGGATCTACAATGAGCAGTTCTTC.

The gene calls are TRBV7-2 and TRBJ1-2, with 8 positions matching TRBD1. Germline V lookup: CDR1 SGHTA, CDR2 FQGNSA. Trimming took 0 bases from V and 1 from J; bases not matched to a gene: 4. This CDR3 spans 16 amino acids. CDR3 amino acids: CASSLAGQAYNYGYTF. In DNA form, the CDR3 reads TGTGCCAGCAGCTTAGCGGGACAGGCGTATAACTATGGCTACACCTTC.

This chain links TRBV18 with TRBJ1-4; D not resolved. V was clipped by 0 bases and J by 8 bases, with 10 bases between them. Looked up from germline, CDR1 is KGHSH and CDR2 is LQKENI. CDR3 length equals 14 residues. This chain's CDR3 is CASSPPTIGEKLFF. The CDR3, as DNA: TGTGCCAGCTCACCACCGACGATAGGGGAAAAACTGTTTTTT.

This clone was recorded only once. This sample also contains other DNA sequences that code for the same CDR3. The CDR3 protein is CSVEEGGYEQYF. The CDR3 DNA sequence: TGCAGCGTTGAAGAGGGAGGCTACGAGCAGTACTTC. V gene TRBV29-1 combines with J gene TRBJ2-7; maybe TRBD2 (6 bases). Germline CDR1 is SQVTM and CDR2 is ANQGSEA. The CDR3 runs to 12 residues. V was clipped by 0 bases and J by 3 bases, with 6 bases between them.

The rearrangement links TRBV7-6 to TRBJ1-1; 7 bases agree with TRBD1. The CDR3 consists of 14 residues. Trimming cost V 5 bases and J 5 bases; bases outside gene matches: 8. CDR1 is SGHVS and CDR2 is FNYEAQ in the germline V gene. CDR3 in amino acids: CASSPNSGGTEAFF. For the CDR3, the DNA is TGTGCCAGCAGCCCAAACTCAGGGGGAACTGAAGCTTTCTTT.

V gene TRBV7-6 combines with J gene TRBJ1-1, with 9 bases fitting TRBD1. Germline V gene lookup returns CDR1 SGHVS and CDR2 FNYEAQ. The V gene end was trimmed by 5 bases and the J gene end by 4 bases; junction bases not matched to a gene: 5. This CDR3 comprises 14 residues. The CDR3 bases are TGTGCCAGCAGCCGGGACAGGGATGGCACTGAAGCTTTCTTT. This gives the protein CASSRDRDGTEAFF.

The chain couples TRBV11-2 to TRBJ2-4; the D gene is possibly TRBD2 (7 bases). Trimming stripped 3 bases from V and 12 bases from J, with 15 bases between. Germline CDR1 reads SGHAT; CDR2 reads FQNNGV. This CDR3 is 13 amino acids long. The chain's CDR3 is CASSLGGDISQYF. The DNA of the CDR3 is TGTGCCAGCAGCTTGGGGGGGGACATTTCTCAGTACTTC.

This clone was seen a single time. V gene TRBV6-1 combines with J gene TRBJ2-7; 9 bases match TRBD2. Germline V gives CDR1 MNHNS, CDR2 SASEGT. Trimming took 1 base from V and 6 from J; bases not matched to a gene: 4. This CDR3 is built from 14 residues. CDR3 residues: CASSEGLAGFEQYF. CDR3 DNA: TGTGCCAGCAGTGAAGGGCTAGCGGGATTCGAGCAGTACTTC.

On this clone: The sample holds other DNA sequences that translate to the same CDR3. The J gene is TRBJ2-2, the V gene TRBV7-3; D gene ambiguous. V was clipped by 4 bases and J by 6 bases, with 9 bases between them. Germline V gene sequence: CDR1 SGHTA, CDR2 FQGTGA. This CDR3 is built from 13 residues. The CDR3 sequence: CASSSQGPGELFF. CDR3 DNA: TGTGCCAGCAGCTCACAAGGACCCGGGGAGCTGTTTTTT. The whole variable domain, remainder taken from reference TRBV7-3 and TRBJ2-2, is GAGVSQTPSNKVTEKGKYVELRCDPISGHTALYWYRQSLGQGPEFLIYFQGTGAADDSGLPNDRFFAVRPEGSVSTLKIQRTERGDSAVYLCASSSQGPGELFFGEGSRLTVL.

The chain uses TRBV7-9 and TRBJ1-2, with D unclear. Germline V lookup: CDR1 SEHNR, CDR2 FQNEAQ (reference sequence). The CDR3 spans 13 residues. V was shortened by 1 base and J by 8 bases, with 11 bases between the two germline ends. The CDR3 DNA reads as TGTGCCAGCAGCTTAGGTGGCCAGACAGGCTACACCTTC. It specifies CASSLGGQTGYTF.

The V gene is TRBV5-1, the J gene TRBJ2-5; no reliable D call. This CDR3 has 12 amino acids. The germline gives CDR1 SGHRS, CDR2 YFSETQ. Trimming removed 4 bases at V and 5 bases at J, with 9 bases between. CDR3 sequence: CASSQTKETQYF. The CDR3 DNA follows: TGCGCCAGCAGCCAGACAAAGGAGACCCAGTACTTC.

This chain joins TRBV7-2 and TRBJ2-1, with D uncertain. The CDR3 is made up of 12 amino acids. Per the germline V gene, CDR1 is SGHTA and CDR2 is FQGNSA. V shed 5 bases and J shed 9 bases, with 11 bases lying between them. The CDR3 spells CASSLRTGEQFF. For the CDR3, the DNA is TGTGCCAGCAGCCTACGGACGGGTGAGCAGTTCTTC.

J is TRBJ2-1 and V is TRBV10-3; TRBD2 matches at 7 bases. Germline CDR1 and CDR2: ENHRY and SYGVKD. The CDR3 extends over 15 amino acids. After removal of 2 bases from V and 6 bases from J, the junction contained 7 bases not matched to a gene. This CDR3 reads CAISELAAVVNEQFF. DNA of the CDR3: TGTGCCATCAGTGAGCTAGCGGCCGTCGTCAATGAGCAGTTCTTC.

The J gene is TRBJ2-7, the V gene TRBV11-2; TRBD1 aligns across 10 bases. Germline assignment: CDR1 SGHAT and CDR2 FQNNGV. The CDR3 contains 16 residues. V lost 6 bases and J lost 6; bases outside the gene matches: 14. CDR3 DNA: TGTGCCAGCAGGTCCGCTCCCGGGACAGGGGTGAGCGAGCAGTACTTC. Protein: CASRSAPGTGVSEQYF.

This clone occurred a few times. The chain has TRBV4-3 and TRBJ1-1; D uncertain. V lost 5 bases, J lost 1 base, and 14 bases lay in between. This CDR3 spans 15 amino acids. Germline CDR1 is LGHNA and CDR2 is YSLEER. CDR3 bases: TGCGCCAGCAGCTCAAACCGGGCCAAGAACACTGAAGCTTTCTTT. Translating gives CASSSNRAKNTEAFF.

The V gene is TRBV7-2, the J gene TRBJ1-1; D remains unclear. Germline V gene sequence: CDR1 SGHTA, CDR2 FQGNSA. V was shortened by 5 bases and J by 7 bases, with 14 bases between the two germline ends. This CDR3 comprises 13 residues. The CDR3 DNA reads TGTGCCAGCAGCAATGACGAGGTCGGTGAAGCTTTCTTT. Amino acid sequence: CASSNDEVGEAFF.

This chain links TRBV15 with TRBJ2-1; D is unclear. CDR3 length: 17 residues. Between the trimmed V and J ends, which lost 3 bases and 3 bases, there was a span of 18 bases. Germline V CDR1 and CDR2: LNHNV, YYDKDF (reference sequence). CDR3 in DNA: TGTGCCACCAGCAGGTCGCACGTCCCGAAAAACTACAATGAGCAGTTCTTC. Its translation is CATSRSHVPKNYNEQFF.

On this clone itself: Other DNA sequences in this specimen translate into the identical CDR3. The genes are TRBV9 and TRBJ2-2; 7 bases agree with TRBD2. Germline trimming cut 0 bases from V and 6 bases from J; bases unmatched to any gene: 2. The CDR3 runs to 14 residues. Germline assignment: CDR1 SGDLS and CDR2 YYNGEE. The CDR3 DNA is TGTGCCAGCAGCGTAGCAAGCGGGGCCGGGGAGCTGTTTTTT. It codes for CASSVASGAGELFF.

J is TRBJ2-2 and V is TRBV10-2; the D gene is possibly TRBD1 (6 bases). This CDR3 has 14 amino acids. Germline loops: CDR1 WSHSY, CDR2 SAAADI. With 8 bases removed from V and 4 bases from J, the gap between germline ends came to 14 bases. The DNA of the CDR3 is TGCGCCAGCGAAGGGGGAGTTGGCACCGGGGAGCTGTTTTTT. Protein product: CASEGGVGTGELFF.

The table lists this clone with a count of one. The chain uses TRBV11-2 and TRBJ2-7, with D uncertain. CDR1 is SGHAT and CDR2 is FQNNGV in the germline V gene. The V and J ends lost 4 bases and 4 bases respectively, with 8 bases between them. The CDR3 is made up of 12 amino acids. CDR3 bases: TGTGCCAGCAGCTCGTGGGTGTACGAGCAGTACTTC. Encoded protein: CASSSWVYEQYF.

The chain recombines TRBV12-5 with TRBJ1-2; D is unclear. The CDR3 loop spans 13 amino acids. V dropped 2 bases and J dropped 0 bases, with 4 bases sitting between them. Germline loops: CDR1 LGHNT, CDR2 FRNRAP. This CDR3 is CASGLFTNYGYTF. The CDR3 bases are TGTGCTAGTGGTTTGTTTACTAACTATGGCTACACCTTC.

Of note for this clone: Other DNA sequences in the same sample also yield this CDR3. The chain employs TRBV18 and TRBJ1-1; possible D gene TRBD1, 6 bases. V was shortened by 4 bases and J by 5 bases, with 11 bases between the two germline ends. Germline-derived CDR1 and CDR2 are KGHSH and LQKENI. The CDR3 totals 13 residues. The CDR3 DNA reads as TGTGCCAGCTCACAGGGGGAGGGAACTGAAGCTTTCTTT. As protein: CASSQGEGTEAFF.

The chain is built from TRBV19 and TRBJ2-3, with 7 bases aligning to TRBD2. CDR3 length equals 15 residues. Trimming took 7 bases from V and 3 from J; bases not matched to a gene: 10. The germline V gene encodes CDR1 LNHDA and CDR2 SQIVND (reference sequence). The DNA for the CDR3 is TGTGCCAGTACCGGTCGGCTAGCGGAGACAGATACGCAGTATTTT. Translated: CASTGRLAETDTQYF.

CDR3 nucleotides: TGTGCCAGCAGCCCCGACAGGTTTCACGAGCAGTACTTC. Amino acid sequence: CASSPDRFHEQYF. This chain connects TRBV5-4 to TRBJ2-7; tentatively, D is TRBD1 (6 bases). V lost 4 bases, J lost 5 bases, and 13 bases lay in between. Germline CDR1 SGHNT, CDR2 YYREEE (reference sequence). The CDR3 consists of 13 residues.

J is TRBJ1-1 and V is TRBV28; weak D call: TRBD1 (5 bases). The CDR3 is made up of 16 amino acids. V was cut by 5 bases and J by 7 bases, with 23 bases left in between. The V gene's germline CDR1 is MDHEN and CDR2 SYDVKM. The DNA for the CDR3 is TGTGCCAGCAGTGGAGAAAACGGTCAGGGTGGTCATGAAGCTTTCTTT. Encoded protein: CASSGENGQGGHEAFF.